These 13 T cell receptor beta chains were sequenced from one sample in a study of PD-1 blockade in classical Hodgkin lymphoma. Relapse was seen in all patients after autologous stem cell transplantation, and brentuximab vedotin exposure was variable. Clones were sequenced by immunoSEQ multiplex PCR, and TCRdb holds only the in-frame ones, with some missing. The table lists more than 90,000 clones, around 88% of them singletons. The sample consisted of peripheral blood mononuclear cells (PBMCs), taken before the second cycle of nivolumab. These receptors originate from a human donor with classical Hodgkin lymphoma.

This chain uses TRBV6-4 with TRBJ2-1, with 8 bases identical to TRBD2. The junction had 13 bases not matched to a gene; V was cut back by 3 bases and J by 0 bases. Germline-derived CDR1 and CDR2 are MRHNA and SNTAGT. The CDR3 extends over 19 amino acids. The DNA of the CDR3 is TGTGCCAGCAGTGAGATGTTAGCGGGGCCCGAGAGCTCCTACAATGAGCAGTTCTTC. It specifies CASSEMLAGPESSYNEQFF.

This rearrangement joins TRBV14 to TRBJ1-2, with no clear D. This CDR3 is built from 16 residues. CDR1 and CDR2 from the germline V gene are SGHDN and FVKESK. V was cut by 4 bases and J by 0 bases, with 15 bases left in between. The CDR3 coding sequence is TGTGCCAGCAGCCTTTGGTCAGGTTCAGCTAACTATGGCTACACCTTC. Amino acid sequence: CASSLWSGSANYGYTF.

The rearrangement joins TRBV19 to TRBJ2-1; 9 bases fit TRBD1. Per germline, CDR1 LNHDA and CDR2 SQIVND (reference sequence). CDR3 length: 16 residues. J gave up 6 bases and V 4 bases, and 10 bases lay outside the gene matches. The CDR3 is CASSTIPGQGFNEQFF. The CDR3 nucleotides read TGTGCCAGTAGTACAATTCCGGGACAGGGATTCAATGAGCAGTTCTTC. Supplemented by reference TRBV19 and TRBJ2-1, the full variable domain reads DGGITQSPKYLFRKEGQNVTLSCEQNLNHDAMYWYRQDPGQGLRLIYYSQIVNDFQKGDIAEGYSVSREKKESFPLTVTSAQKNPTAFYLCASSTIPGQGFNEQFFGPGTRLTVL.

This rearrangement joins TRBV15 to TRBJ1-5; 10 bases are a match to TRBD1. J lost 5 bases, V lost 5 bases, and 3 bases had no gene match. The CDR3 has 14 amino acids. Germline CDR1 and CDR2: LNHNV and YYDKDF (reference sequence). CDR3 amino acids: CATSDRGLYQPQHF. The CDR3 bases are TGTGCCACCAGCGACAGGGGGCTATATCAGCCCCAGCATTTT.

The genes are TRBV30 and TRBJ1-1; tentatively, D is TRBD1 (6 bases). Trimming shortened V by 3 bases and J by 1 base, and 6 bases separated the two germline ends. The CDR3 sequence is 12 residues long. Looked up from germline, CDR1 is GTSNPN and CDR2 is SVGIG (reference sequence). Here the CDR3 reads CAWRTGNTEAFF. CDR3 bases: TGTGCCTGGAGGACAGGGAACACTGAAGCTTTCTTT. Complete variable domain (other parts from reference TRBV30 and TRBJ1-1): SQTIHQWPATLVQPVGSPLSLECTVEGTSNPNLYWYRQAAGRGLQLLFYSVGIGQISSEVPQNLSASRPQDRQFILSSKKLLLSDSGFYLCAWRTGNTEAFFGQGTRLTVV.

V gene TRBV6-6 combines with J gene TRBJ2-1; D uncertain. The germline V gene encodes CDR1 MNHNY and CDR2 SVGAGI (reference sequence). Trimming left V 7 bases short and J 10 bases short, with 11 bases between. This CDR3 is built from 11 residues. The CDR3 here is CASTLQSEQFF. The CDR3 bases are TGTGCCAGCACTCTGCAGAGCGAGCAGTTCTTC.

The chain carries TRBV27 and TRBJ2-5; TRBD1 is a possible D gene (6 bases). The V end was cut by 5 bases, the J end by 9 bases, with 19 bases between. This CDR3 has 14 residues. CDR1 MNHEY and CDR2 SMNVEV come from the germline V gene (reference sequence). CDR3 DNA: TGTGCCAGCAGTCAAACAGGACAGTCCGCGGCCCAGTACTTC. This codes for CASSQTGQSAAQYF.

The rearrangement uses TRBV1 and TRBJ2-1; the D call in the table, TRBD2, was not verified against the DNA. TRBV1 is flagged as a pseudogene. The CDR3 is made up of 17 amino acids. In DNA form, the CDR3 reads TGCACCAGCAGCCCCGGGACTAGCGGGAGCTCCTACAATGAGCAGTTCTTC. Its translation: CTSSPGTSGSSYNEQFF.

This chain connects TRBV5-4 to TRBJ2-3, with D perhaps TRBD2 (6 bases). V was trimmed by 4 bases and J by 2 bases, leaving 20 bases between them. This CDR3 region has 17 residues. Germline-derived CDR1 and CDR2 are SGHNT and YYREEE (reference sequence). The CDR3 loop reads CASSPTTGGVPTDTQYF. The CDR3, as DNA: TGTGCCAGCAGCCCTACAACAGGAGGGGTCCCCACAGATACGCAGTATTTT. The whole variable domain, remainder taken from reference TRBV5-4 and TRBJ2-3, is ETGVTQSPTHLIKTRGQQVTLRCSSQSGHNTVSWYQQALGQGPQFIFQYYREEENGRGNFPPRFSGLQFPNYSSELNVNALELDDSALYLCASSPTTGGVPTDTQYFGPGTRLTVL.

The J gene is TRBJ1-6, the V gene TRBV4-2, with D possibly being TRBD1 (5 bases). Trimming stripped 0 bases from V and 10 bases from J, with 16 bases between. The CDR3 contains 16 residues. Germline loops: CDR1 LGHNA, CDR2 YNFKEQ. CDR3 nucleotide sequence: TGTGCCAGCAGCCAAGAGACCTACGGGGCGGCGTCACCCCTCCACTTT. It encodes CASSQETYGAASPLHF.

The V gene is TRBV2, the J gene TRBJ2-2, with 9 bases matching TRBD1. V was clipped by 2 bases and J by 7 bases; unmatched bases: 5. There are 15 residues in the CDR3. The germline V gene has CDR1 SNHLY and CDR2 FYNNEI. The CDR3 DNA reads TGTGCCAGCAGTGAATTTGGGACAGGGAACGGGGAGCTGTTTTTT. It specifies CASSEFGTGNGELFF.

V gene TRBV5-4 combines with J gene TRBJ1-2; D not resolved. This CDR3 is built from 14 residues. Germline V gives CDR1 SGHNT, CDR2 YYREEE (reference sequence). V lost 0 bases to trimming and J lost 7 bases, with 13 bases between them. As DNA, the CDR3 is TGTGCCAGCAGCTTGGGCGTGTTGGATACTGGCTACACCTTC. Its translation: CASSLGVLDTGYTF. The entire variable domain, with the rest obtained from reference TRBV5-4 and TRBJ1-2, is as follows: ETGVTQSPTHLIKTRGQQVTLRCSSQSGHNTVSWYQQALGQGPQFIFQYYREEENGRGNFPPRFSGLQFPNYSSELNVNALELDDSALYLCASSLGVLDTGYTFGSGTRLTVV.

This clone was observed once. The chain is built from TRBV6-1 and TRBJ2-5, with 11 bases identical to TRBD1. With the DNA end fitting TRBJ2-7 better, the J assignment may be wrong. Per the germline V gene, CDR1 is MNHNS and CDR2 is SASEGT. CDR3 size: 17 residues. CDR3 sequence (DNA): TGTGCCAGCAGTGAAGTCTTCGGGGACAGGGGGTCGGGCGAGCAGTACTTC. Amino acids: CASSEVFGDRGSGEQYF.